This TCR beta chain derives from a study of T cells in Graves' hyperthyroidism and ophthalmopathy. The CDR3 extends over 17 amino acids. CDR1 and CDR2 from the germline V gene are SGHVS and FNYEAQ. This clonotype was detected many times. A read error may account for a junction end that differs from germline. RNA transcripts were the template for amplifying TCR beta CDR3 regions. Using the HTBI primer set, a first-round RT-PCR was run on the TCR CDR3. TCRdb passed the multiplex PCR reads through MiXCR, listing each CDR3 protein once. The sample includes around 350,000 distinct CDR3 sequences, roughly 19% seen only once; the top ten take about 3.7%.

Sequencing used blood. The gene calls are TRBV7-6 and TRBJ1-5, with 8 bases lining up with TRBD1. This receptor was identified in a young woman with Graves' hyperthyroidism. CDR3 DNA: TGTGCCAGCAGCCCCCGACAGGGGAAGGAGAGCAATCGGCCCCAGCATTTT. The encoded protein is CASSPRQGKESNRPQHF.